The rows below give T cell receptor beta chains drawn from one sample of a study of cytomegalovirus exposure and HLA in healthy donors. Using immunoSEQ multiplex PCR, the repertoire was profiled, and TCRdb retains in-frame clones only, with some absent. The sample contains just over 25,000 clones, approximately 70% of which appear only once. Sequencing was done on a sample of PBMCs. The origin of the receptors is a woman aged 50 to 60 in good health and CMV-seronegative. Each CDR3 is given with its conserved first and last residue. Fields, in order: CDR3 protein, CDR3 DNA, J gene, V gene, D gene, clone size. D genes are given only for firm matches. Where a row states a size, it is once, few, many or the class of an expanded clone; other rows omit it.

CSVYEAGMNTEAFF	TGCAGCGTCTACGAGGCAGGGATGAACACTGAAGCTTTCTTT	TRBJ1-1	TRBV29-1	-	-
CASSLFDRGSETQYF	TGTGCCAGCTCACTTTTCGACAGGGGGAGTGAGACCCAGTACTTC	TRBJ2-5	TRBV18	TRBD1	-
CASTWSGRVNTGELFF	TGTGCCAGCACCTGGTCCGGCAGGGTTAACACCGGGGAGCTGTTTTTT	TRBJ2-2	TRBV25-1	-	-
CASSSSYGSTDGYTF	TGTGCCAGCAGCTCCTCCTACGGGTCGACAGATGGCTACACCTTC	TRBJ1-2	TRBV6-4	-	-
CASSEPGTGTEAFF	TGTGCCAGCAGTGAACCCGGGACAGGCACTGAAGCTTTCTTT	TRBJ1-1	TRBV25-1	TRBD1	-
CASSLVGQSYEQYF	TGTGCCAGCAGCTTGGTGGGACAGTCCTACGAGCAGTACTTC	TRBJ2-7	TRBV5-6	TRBD1	few
CASSSAGWELNTF	TGTGCCAGCAGCTCCGCGGGGTGGGAGCTCAACACCTTC	TRBJ1-2	TRBV5-4	-	few
CATSRDRSGFNEQFF	TGTGCCACCAGCAGAGATCGATCAGGATTTAATGAGCAGTTCTTC	TRBJ2-1	TRBV15	-	-
CASSLEGAPGQPQHF	TGCGCCAGCAGCTTGGAGGGGGCCCCTGGTCAGCCCCAGCATTTT	TRBJ1-5	TRBV5-1	TRBD1	-
CASSQEGTGSGIYNEQFF	TGCGCCAGCAGCCAAGAAGGGACAGGGTCGGGGATTTACAATGAGCAGTTCTTC	TRBJ2-1	TRBV4-1	TRBD1	-
CASSTRGGTEAFF	TGTGCCAGCAGTACCCGAGGGGGCACTGAAGCTTTCTTT	TRBJ1-1	TRBV7-2	-	few
CASMRDANTEAFF	TGTGCCAGCATGAGGGATGCGAACACTGAAGCTTTCTTT	TRBJ1-1	TRBV6-6	-	-
CATQAQRTDTQYF	TGTGCCACCCAAGCTCAGAGGACAGATACGCAGTATTTT	TRBJ2-3	TRBV10-3	-	-
CASSYVAGTTEAFF	TGTGCCAGCAGTTACGTGGCGGGGACCACTGAAGCTTTCTTT	TRBJ1-1	TRBV6-5	-	-
CASSQEEGANTEAFF	TGTGCCAGCAGCCAAGAGGAGGGGGCGAACACTGAAGCTTTCTTT	TRBJ1-1	TRBV4-2	TRBD1	-
CASSQVGTSGGARDTQYF	TGTGCCAGCAGCCAAGTGGGGACTAGCGGGGGGGCCAGAGATACGCAGTATTTT	TRBJ2-3	TRBV4-2	TRBD2	-
CASSFDRATGNTIYF	TGTGCCAGCAGCTTCGACAGGGCTACTGGAAACACCATATATTTT	TRBJ1-3	TRBV5-4	TRBD1	-
CASSATSSNTEAFF	TGTGCCAGCAGTGCGACATCATCGAACACTGAAGCTTTCTTT	TRBJ1-1	TRBV6-1	-	few
CASRHGQGSYEQYF	TGTGCCAGCAGACACGGACAGGGATCCTACGAGCAGTACTTC	TRBJ2-7	TRBV6-5	TRBD1	once
CASSPKIAVAEAFF	TGTGCCAGTAGCCCTAAGATCGCGGTGGCTGAAGCTTTCTTT	TRBJ1-1	TRBV6-1	-	-
CASSLTEATIYYEQYF	TGCGCCAGCAGCTTGACGGAGGCCACCATTTACTACGAGCAGTACTTC	TRBJ2-7	TRBV5-1	-	-
CASSLGRDEQYF	TGTGCCAGCAGCTTGGGCAGGGACGAGCAGTACTTC	TRBJ2-7	TRBV7-9	-	-